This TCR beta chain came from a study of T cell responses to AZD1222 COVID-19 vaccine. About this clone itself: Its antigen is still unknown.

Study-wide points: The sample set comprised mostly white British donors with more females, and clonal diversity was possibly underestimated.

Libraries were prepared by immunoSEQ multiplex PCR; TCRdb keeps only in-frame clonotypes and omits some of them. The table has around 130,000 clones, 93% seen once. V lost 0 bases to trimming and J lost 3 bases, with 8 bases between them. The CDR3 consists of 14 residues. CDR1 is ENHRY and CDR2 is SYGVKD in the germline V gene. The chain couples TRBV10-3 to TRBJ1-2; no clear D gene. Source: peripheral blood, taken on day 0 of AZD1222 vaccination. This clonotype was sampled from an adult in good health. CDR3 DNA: TGTGCCATCAGTGAGTCGAAAGATTACTATGGCTACACCTTC. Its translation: CAISESKDYYGYTF.